This T cell receptor beta chain is from a study of T cell changes during pregnancy in multiple sclerosis. Germline V lookup: CDR1 SEHNR, CDR2 FQNEAQ (reference sequence). V was pared by 5 bases and J by 1 base, with 14 bases between. The CDR3 is made up of 15 amino acids. Only in-frame clones appear in the TCRdb table, and some are missing; sequencing was by immunoSEQ multiplex PCR. The table shows around 71,000 clones, with 90% to 95% occurring only once. This sequence originates from a female donor with multiple sclerosis, enrolled in a pregnancy study. Here the sequenced sample was peripheral blood, taken in the third trimester of pregnancy. The genes are TRBV7-9 and TRBJ1-1; D call uncertain. In nucleotides, the CDR3 is TGTGCCAGCAGCCTCTCCCAGACACCGAACACTGAAGCTTTCTTT. Its protein is CASSLSQTPNTEAFF.